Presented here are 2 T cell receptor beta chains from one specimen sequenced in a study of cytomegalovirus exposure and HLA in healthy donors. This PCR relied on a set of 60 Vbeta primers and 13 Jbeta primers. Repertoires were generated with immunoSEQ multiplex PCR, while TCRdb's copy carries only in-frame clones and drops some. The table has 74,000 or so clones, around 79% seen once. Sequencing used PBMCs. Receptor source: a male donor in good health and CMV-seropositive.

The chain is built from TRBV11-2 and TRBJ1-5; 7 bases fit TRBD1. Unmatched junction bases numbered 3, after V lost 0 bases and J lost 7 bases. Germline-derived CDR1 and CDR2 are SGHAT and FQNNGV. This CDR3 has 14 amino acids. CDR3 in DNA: TGTGCCAGCAGCTTAGAACAGGGGTTCCAGCCCCAGCATTTT. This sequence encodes CASSLEQGFQPQHF.

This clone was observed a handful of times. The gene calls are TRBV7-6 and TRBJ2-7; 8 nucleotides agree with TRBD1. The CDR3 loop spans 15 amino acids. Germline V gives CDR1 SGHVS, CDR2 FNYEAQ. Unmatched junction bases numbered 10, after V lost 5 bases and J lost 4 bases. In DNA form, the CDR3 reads TGTGCCAGCAGCCCCCCCCAGGGGGCAGGGTACGAGCAGTACTTC. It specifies CASSPPQGAGYEQYF.